Below, 14 T cell receptor beta chains from the same sample are listed, as sequenced in a study of blood T cell repertoires in COVID-19. Sequencing was performed with immunoSEQ multiplex PCR; in TCRdb, only in-frame clones are kept and a portion is missing. The sample yields roughly 51,000 clones, 70% to 90% seen once. Sequenced sample: peripheral blood. The receptors come from a woman of 80 years or more with acute or convalescent COVID-19.

The genes are TRBV19 and TRBJ1-2, with D unclear. Trimming took off 1 base at V and 1 base at J, with 7 bases between the two ends. The CDR3 has 14 residues. Per germline, CDR1 LNHDA and CDR2 SQIVND (reference sequence). CDR3: CASSIASSNYGYTF. CDR3 coding DNA: TGTGCCAGTAGTATAGCATCCAGTAACTATGGCTACACCTTC.

V and J are TRBV5-4 and TRBJ1-2; D gene ambiguous. The CDR3 has 13 residues. The germline gives CDR1 SGHNT, CDR2 YYREEE (reference sequence). V was trimmed by 0 bases and J by 4 bases, leaving 7 bases between them. The CDR3 protein is CASSLAASYGYTF. The DNA of the CDR3 is TGTGCCAGCAGCTTGGCCGCGAGCTATGGCTACACCTTC.

The chain has TRBV6-5 and TRBJ2-2; 8 bases match TRBD1. This CDR3 has 15 residues. After removal of 5 bases from V and 0 bases from J, the junction contained 2 bases not matched to a gene. CDR1 is MNHEY, CDR2 SVGAGI, per germline. This CDR3 is CASSRQGPNTGELFF. CDR3 in DNA: TGTGCCAGCAGTCGACAGGGGCCGAACACCGGGGAGCTGTTTTTT.

The genes are TRBV19 and TRBJ1-4; unclear D gene. The CDR3 runs to 15 residues. Trimming stripped 7 bases from V and 2 bases from J, with 14 bases between. The germline gives CDR1 LNHDA, CDR2 SQIVND (reference sequence). The CDR3 here is CASTWGVETNEKLFF. The DNA for the CDR3 is TGTGCCAGTACTTGGGGAGTAGAGACTAATGAAAAACTGTTTTTT.

This chain uses TRBV10-3 with TRBJ2-7, with a tentative D call TRBD1 (6 bases). CDR3 size: 14 residues. Germline CDR1 and CDR2: ENHRY and SYGVKD. Between the trimmed V and J ends, which lost 0 bases and 5 bases, there was a span of 11 bases. Written as DNA, the CDR3 is TGTGCCATCAGTGAGTCACAGGGCAGAGACGAGCAGTACTTC. Protein: CAISESQGRDEQYF.

This clone was detected only once. This sequence joins TRBV7-2 and TRBJ1-3; 7 bases line up with TRBD1. The CDR3 loop spans 14 amino acids. Germline CDR1 reads SGHTA; CDR2 reads FQGNSA. J was trimmed by 4 bases and V by 6 bases; bases with no gene match: 6. CDR3 region: CASRPTGEGNTIYF. The DNA of the CDR3 is TGTGCCAGCAGACCCACAGGGGAAGGAAACACCATATATTTT.

The V and J genes are TRBV3-1 (or the pseudogene TRBV3-2) and TRBJ2-1, with 9 bases matching TRBD2. Unmatched junction bases numbered 5, after V lost 1 base and J lost 4 bases. CDR3 length: 16 amino acids. Germline V gene data show CDR1 as LGHDT and CDR2 as YNNKEL (reference sequence). The CDR3 loop reads CASSQGLAVGYNEQFF. The CDR3 coding sequence is TGTGCCAGCAGCCAAGGACTAGCGGTGGGATACAATGAGCAGTTCTTC.

The chain carries TRBV4-1 and TRBJ1-2, with D uncertain. Trimming left V 1 base short and J 7 bases short, with 22 bases between. Germline V gene data show CDR1 as MGHRA and CDR2 as YSYEKL. The CDR3 contains 17 residues. The CDR3 region has the DNA TGCGCCAGCAGCCAAGTTTTTGGACTGCGGGGTATTAGTGGCTACACCTTC. This sequence encodes CASSQVFGLRGISGYTF.

This chain links TRBV6-2 or TRBV6-3 with TRBJ1-2; tentative D call: TRBD1 (6 bases). Trimming took 6 bases from V and 8 from J, leaving 22 bases between them. CDR1 is MNHEY and CDR2 is SVGEGT in the germline V gene. This CDR3 is built from 15 residues. The chain's CDR3 is CASSPGVGAPGGYTF. The CDR3 bases are TGTGCCAGCAGCCCCGGAGTGGGGGCCCCTGGGGGCTACACCTTC.

This rearrangement joins TRBV11-2 to TRBJ1-3, with 7 bases that match TRBD1. Trimming took 6 bases from V and 1 from J; bases not matched to a gene: 6. From germline, CDR1 is SGHAT and CDR2 FQNNGV. This CDR3 region has 15 residues. The CDR3 sequence is CASSFNRGSGNTIYF. The CDR3 bases are TGTGCCAGCAGTTTCAACAGGGGATCTGGAAACACCATATATTTT.

The CDR3 spells CASSYRGDTIYF. The CDR3 DNA is TGTGCCAGCAGTTATCGGGGTGACACCATATATTTT. V is TRBV12-3 or TRBV12-4 and J is TRBJ1-3, with no clear D. Trimming removed 4 bases at V and 8 bases at J, with 9 bases between. This CDR3 has 12 residues.

The chain joins TRBV5-1 to TRBJ1-3, with D unclear. This CDR3 has 15 residues. Trimming cost V 0 bases and J 7 bases, with 14 bases left between them. Germline values: CDR1 SGHRS, CDR2 YFSETQ. CDR3 residues: CASSLGPRGSNTIYF. The CDR3 coding sequence is TGCGCCAGCAGCTTGGGGCCCCGAGGAAGCAACACCATATATTTT.

The V call is TRBV5-1, the J call TRBJ1-2; TRBD1 aligns across 7 bases. V dropped 1 base and J dropped 7; count of bases not matched to a gene: 7. The germline gives CDR1 SGHRS, CDR2 YFSETQ. The CDR3 is 14 residues long. CDR3 residues: CASSLQATGAGYTF. The CDR3 DNA is TGCGCCAGCAGCTTGCAGGCAACAGGGGCTGGCTACACCTTC.

The chain links TRBV4-2 to TRBJ2-7; 9 bases are a match to TRBD2. Germline-derived CDR1 and CDR2 are LGHNA and YNFKEQ. Losses at the gene ends were 1 base for V and 0 bases for J; bases not matched to a gene: 7. The CDR3 consists of 17 residues. The CDR3 loop is CASSQVASGGLSYEQYF. CDR3 bases: TGTGCCAGCAGCCAAGTTGCCAGCGGGGGGCTCTCCTACGAGCAGTACTTC.